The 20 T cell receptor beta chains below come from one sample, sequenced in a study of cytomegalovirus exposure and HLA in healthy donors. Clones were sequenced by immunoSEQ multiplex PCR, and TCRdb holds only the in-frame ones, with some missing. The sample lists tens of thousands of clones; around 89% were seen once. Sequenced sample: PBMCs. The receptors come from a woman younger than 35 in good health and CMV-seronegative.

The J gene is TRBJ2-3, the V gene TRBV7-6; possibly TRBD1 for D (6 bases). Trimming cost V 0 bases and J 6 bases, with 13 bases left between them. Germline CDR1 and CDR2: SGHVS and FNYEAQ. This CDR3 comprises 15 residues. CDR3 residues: CASSLARGQIDTQYF. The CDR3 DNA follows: TGTGCCAGCAGCTTAGCCAGGGGACAAATCGATACGCAGTATTTT.

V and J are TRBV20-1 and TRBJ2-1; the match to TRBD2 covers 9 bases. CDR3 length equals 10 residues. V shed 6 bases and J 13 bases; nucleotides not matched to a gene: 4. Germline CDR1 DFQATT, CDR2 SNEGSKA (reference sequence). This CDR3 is CSAQRGAQFF. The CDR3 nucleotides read TGCAGTGCCCAGCGGGGGGCACAGTTCTTC.

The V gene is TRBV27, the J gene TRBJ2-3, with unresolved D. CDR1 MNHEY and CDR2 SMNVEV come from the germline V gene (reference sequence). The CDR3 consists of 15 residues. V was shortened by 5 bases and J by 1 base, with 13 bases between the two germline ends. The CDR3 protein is CASSPDSYRTDTQYF. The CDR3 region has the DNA TGTGCCAGCAGTCCAGATTCTTACCGCACAGATACGCAGTATTTT.

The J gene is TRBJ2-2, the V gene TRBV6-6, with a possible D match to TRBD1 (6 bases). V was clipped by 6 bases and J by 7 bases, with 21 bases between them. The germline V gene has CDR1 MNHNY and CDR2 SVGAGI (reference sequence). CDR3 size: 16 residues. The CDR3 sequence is CASSRSTGSPSGELFF. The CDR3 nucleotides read TGTGCCAGCAGCCGAAGTACAGGGTCCCCCAGCGGGGAGCTGTTTTTT.

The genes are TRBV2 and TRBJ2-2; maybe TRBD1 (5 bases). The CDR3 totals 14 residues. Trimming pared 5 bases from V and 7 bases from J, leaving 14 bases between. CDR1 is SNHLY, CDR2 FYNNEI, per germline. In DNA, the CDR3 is TGTGCCAGCAGTTTCAGGGAAACGGTCGGGGAGCTGTTTTTT. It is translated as CASSFRETVGELFF.

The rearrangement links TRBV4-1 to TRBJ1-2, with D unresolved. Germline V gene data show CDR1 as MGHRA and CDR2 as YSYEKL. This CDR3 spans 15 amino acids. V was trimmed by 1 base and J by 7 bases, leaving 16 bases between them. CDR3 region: CASSQGAGKVRGYTF. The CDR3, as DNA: TGCGCCAGCAGCCAAGGTGCGGGGAAGGTGCGTGGCTACACCTTC.

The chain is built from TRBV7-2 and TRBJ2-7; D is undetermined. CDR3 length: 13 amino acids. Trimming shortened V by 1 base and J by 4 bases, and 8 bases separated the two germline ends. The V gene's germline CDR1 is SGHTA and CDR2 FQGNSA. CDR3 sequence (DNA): TGTGCCAGCAGCTTAGGCAGACATTACGAGCAGTACTTC. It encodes CASSLGRHYEQYF.

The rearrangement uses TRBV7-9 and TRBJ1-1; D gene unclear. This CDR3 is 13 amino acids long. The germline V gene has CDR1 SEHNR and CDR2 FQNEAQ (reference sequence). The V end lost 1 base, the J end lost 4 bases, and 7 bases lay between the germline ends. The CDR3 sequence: CASSLVGPTEAFF. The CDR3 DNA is TGTGCCAGCAGCTTAGTCGGTCCCACTGAAGCTTTCTTT.

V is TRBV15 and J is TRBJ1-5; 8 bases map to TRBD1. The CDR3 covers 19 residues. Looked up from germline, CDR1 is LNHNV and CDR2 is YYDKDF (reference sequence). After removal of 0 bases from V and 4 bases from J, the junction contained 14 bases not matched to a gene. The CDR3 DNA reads TGTGCCACCAGCAGAGACGCCCGGCGGACAGGGAGGGCAAATCAGCCCCAGCATTTT. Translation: CATSRDARRTGRANQPQHF.

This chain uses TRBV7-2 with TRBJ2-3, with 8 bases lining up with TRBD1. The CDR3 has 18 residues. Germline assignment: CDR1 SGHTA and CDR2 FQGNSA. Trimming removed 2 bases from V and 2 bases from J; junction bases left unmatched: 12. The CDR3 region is CASSLPIGTGATTDTQYF. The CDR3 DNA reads TGTGCCAGCAGCTTACCAATCGGGACAGGCGCGACCACAGATACGCAGTATTTT.

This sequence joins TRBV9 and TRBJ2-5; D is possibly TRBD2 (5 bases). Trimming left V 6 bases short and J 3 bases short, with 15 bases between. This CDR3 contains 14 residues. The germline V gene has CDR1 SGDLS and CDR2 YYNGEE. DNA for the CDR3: TGTGCCAGCACGCCTAGCCTTATGGAAGAGACCCAGTACTTC. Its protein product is CASTPSLMEETQYF.

The chain's CDR3 is CSVRDTTYNEQFF. The CDR3 coding sequence is TGCAGCGTCCGGGACACAACCTACAATGAGCAGTTCTTC. The V and J genes are TRBV29-1 and TRBJ2-1; maybe TRBD1 (6 bases). Germline V lookup: CDR1 SQVTM, CDR2 ANQGSEA. V was cut by 6 bases and J by 2 bases, with 11 bases left in between. This CDR3 region has 13 residues.

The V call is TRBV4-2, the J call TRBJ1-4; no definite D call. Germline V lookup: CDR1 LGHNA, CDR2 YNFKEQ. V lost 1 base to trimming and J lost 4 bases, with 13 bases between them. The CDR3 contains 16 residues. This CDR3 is CASSQVGGRGNEKLFF. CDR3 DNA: TGTGCCAGCAGCCAAGTCGGAGGCAGAGGTAATGAAAAACTGTTTTTT.

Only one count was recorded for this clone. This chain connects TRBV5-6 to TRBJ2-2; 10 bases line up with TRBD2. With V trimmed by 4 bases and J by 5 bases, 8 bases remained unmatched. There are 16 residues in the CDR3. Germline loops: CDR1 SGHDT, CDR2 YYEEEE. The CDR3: CASSHGLAGETGELFF. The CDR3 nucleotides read TGTGCCAGCAGCCATGGGCTAGCGGGAGAAACCGGGGAGCTGTTTTTT.

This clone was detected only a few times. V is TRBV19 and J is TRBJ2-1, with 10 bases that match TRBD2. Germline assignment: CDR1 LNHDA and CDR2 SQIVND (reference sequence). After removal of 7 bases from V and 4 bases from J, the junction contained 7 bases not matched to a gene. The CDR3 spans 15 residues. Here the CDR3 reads CASIRSGGQYNEQFF. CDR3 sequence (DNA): TGTGCCAGTATCCGTAGCGGGGGGCAATACAATGAGCAGTTCTTC.

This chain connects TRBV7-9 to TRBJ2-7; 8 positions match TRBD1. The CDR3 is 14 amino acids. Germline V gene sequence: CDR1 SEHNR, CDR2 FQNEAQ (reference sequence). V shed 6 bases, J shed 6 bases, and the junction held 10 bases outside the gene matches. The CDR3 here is CASSKTGARGEQYF. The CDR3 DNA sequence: TGTGCCAGCAGTAAGACAGGGGCCCGAGGCGAGCAGTACTTC.

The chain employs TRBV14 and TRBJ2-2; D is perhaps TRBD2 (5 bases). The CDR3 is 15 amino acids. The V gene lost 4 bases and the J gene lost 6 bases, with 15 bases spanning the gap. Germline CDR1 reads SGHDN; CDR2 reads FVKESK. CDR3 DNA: TGTGCCAGCAGCCCCACTTCCGGGATCGCCGGGGAGCTGTTTTTT. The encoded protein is CASSPTSGIAGELFF.

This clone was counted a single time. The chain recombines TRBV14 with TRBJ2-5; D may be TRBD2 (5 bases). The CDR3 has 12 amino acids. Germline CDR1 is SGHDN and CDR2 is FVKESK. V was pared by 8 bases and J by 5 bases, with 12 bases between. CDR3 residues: CASRGAGETQYF. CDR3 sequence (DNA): TGTGCCAGCCGAGGCGCGGGTGAGACCCAGTACTTC.

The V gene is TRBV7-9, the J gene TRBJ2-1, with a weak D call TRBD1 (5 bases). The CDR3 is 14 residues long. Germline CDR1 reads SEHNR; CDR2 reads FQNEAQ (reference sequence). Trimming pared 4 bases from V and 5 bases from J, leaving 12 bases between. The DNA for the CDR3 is TGTGCCAGCAGCTACCCGGACATCAACAATGAGCAGTTCTTC. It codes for CASSYPDINNEQFF.

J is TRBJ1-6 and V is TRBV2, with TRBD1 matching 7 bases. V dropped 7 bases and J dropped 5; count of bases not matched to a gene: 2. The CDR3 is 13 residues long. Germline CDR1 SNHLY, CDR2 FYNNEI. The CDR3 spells CASIRGHNSPLHF. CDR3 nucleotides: TGTGCCAGCATTAGGGGGCATAATTCACCCCTCCACTTT.